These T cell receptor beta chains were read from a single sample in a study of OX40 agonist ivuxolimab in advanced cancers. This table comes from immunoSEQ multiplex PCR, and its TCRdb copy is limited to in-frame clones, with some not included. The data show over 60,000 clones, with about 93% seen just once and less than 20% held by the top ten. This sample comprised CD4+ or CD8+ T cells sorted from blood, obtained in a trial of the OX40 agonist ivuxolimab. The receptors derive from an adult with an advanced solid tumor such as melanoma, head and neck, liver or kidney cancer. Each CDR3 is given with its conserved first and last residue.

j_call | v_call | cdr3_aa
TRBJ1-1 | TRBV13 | CASSYPTGNTEAFF
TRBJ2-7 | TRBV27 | CASSLGTSGTYEQYF
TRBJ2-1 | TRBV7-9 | CASSLVRLAENEQFF
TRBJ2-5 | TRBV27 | CASSLTQPQETQYF
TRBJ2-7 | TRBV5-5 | CASSLYVTGGGEQYF
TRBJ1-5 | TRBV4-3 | CASSPGTGINQPQHF
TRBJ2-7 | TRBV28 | CASSTPHPYEQYF
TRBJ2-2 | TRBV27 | CASSFGGAGELFF
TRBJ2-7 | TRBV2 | CASSEHKLPGAYEQYF
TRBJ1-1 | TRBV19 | CASSSRGGTEAFF
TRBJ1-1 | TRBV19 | CASSSLRRTEAFF
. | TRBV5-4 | CASSLGDRGEQYF
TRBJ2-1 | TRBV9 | CASSPRLAGTSYNEQFF
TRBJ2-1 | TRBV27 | CASSLGAAYYNEQFF
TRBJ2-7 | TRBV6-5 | CASSYSQGEQYF
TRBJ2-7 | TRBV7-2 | CASSSSPTGAYEQYF
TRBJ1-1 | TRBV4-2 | CASSQDDGEAFF